These T cell receptor beta chains were read from a single sample in a study of blood T cells in healthy people across ages. TCRdb used MiXCR to reprocess the 5' RACE reads, holding one entry per CDR3 protein. The sample lists under 1,000,000 distinct CDR3 sequences, about 37% occurring once. The sequenced material came from blood. The origin of the receptors is a man aged 18 to 29 in good health. Both conserved end residues are trimmed from each CDR3.

J gene,CDR3 length,V gene,CDR3 protein
TRBJ1-1,16,TRBV19,ASRGIIDRSVPNTEAF
TRBJ1-1,13,TRBV7-9,ASSLGGGPNSEAF
TRBJ1-1,11,TRBV20-1,SAAGLRNTEAF
-,12,TRBV21-1,ASSLTGSAKTQY
TRBJ2-5,11,TRBV15,ATSRSRQETQY
TRBJ1-2,13,TRBV7-2,ASSLVGRSNYGYT
TRBJ2-1,12,TRBV6-2/TRBV6-3,ASSSWDSNNEQF
TRBJ2-7,12,TRBV10-3,AISESRGYNEQY
TRBJ2-5,11,TRBV7-2,ASSVMAQETQY
TRBJ2-5,12,TRBV5-1,ASSLRQGGDDLY
TRBJ2-5,16,TRBV2,ASSERGDTPDAFWEQY
-,14,TRBV6-6,ASSYSTGTGVCEQY
TRBJ1-6,13,TRBV5-1,ASSSPGTADSPLH
TRBJ2-5,12,TRBV27,ASRRTGEQETQY
TRBJ2-7,11,TRBV25-1,ASSDLRGYEQY
TRBJ2-4,11,TRBV7-9,ASSSRWGNIQY
TRBJ1-6,13,TRBV4-3,ASSPRADINSPLH
TRBJ1-1,12,TRBV14,ASSPGTGGGEAF
TRBJ2-5,12,TRBV5-1,ASSPVGGWETQY
TRBJ1-5,12,TRBV20-1,SARDPRVNQPQH
TRBJ2-4,14,TRBV20-1,SARVLIAGGKNIQY
TRBJ1-6,13,TRBV5-1,ASSPAAGQGVALH
TRBJ2-2,14,TRBV9,ASSPTTSGVTGELF